This T cell receptor beta chain was recorded in a study of shared clonotypes between healthy human individuals. There are 15 residues in the CDR3. Looked up from germline, CDR1 is LNHDA and CDR2 is SQIVND (reference sequence). The V gene lost 3 bases and the J gene lost 3 bases, with 11 bases spanning the gap. The protocol was immunoSEQ multiplex PCR, while the TCRdb copy is restricted to in-frame clones and leaves out a portion. The sample has about 120,000 clones, roughly two thirds seen once; the top ten hold over 20%. The TCR comes from a woman aged 25 to 39 in good health. Sequenced sample: memory CD8+ T cells sorted from blood. Described subset: CD45RO+ cells pooled with CCR7-negative TemRA cells. J is TRBJ1-4 and V is TRBV19; D might be TRBD1 (5 bases). The CDR3 coding sequence is TGTGCCAGTAGTATGGGGGAAACAGCTAATGAAAAACTGTTTTTT. It specifies CASSMGETANEKLFF.